What follows are 8 T cell receptor beta chains derived from one specimen sequenced in a study of technical replicates of blood from a handful of donors. TCRdb's table, derived via immunoSEQ multiplex PCR, lists solely in-frame clones and lacks some. The sample lists around 92,000 clones, around 95% occurring once. Input material: T cells isolated from PBMCs. All receptors come from a human donor in good health.

V usage is TRBV27 and J usage is TRBJ2-1; D not certain. Trimming left V 0 bases short and J 1 base short, with 10 bases between. Germline CDR1 MNHEY, CDR2 SMNVEV (reference sequence). The CDR3 consists of 16 residues. The CDR3 loop is CASSLSSGRSYNEQFF. The CDR3 DNA reads TGTGCCAGCAGTTTATCTTCAGGCCGGTCCTACAATGAGCAGTTCTTC.

The chain links TRBV5-1 to TRBJ2-3, with D possibly TRBD1 on 6 matching bases. The CDR3 runs to 15 residues. Germline values: CDR1 SGHRS, CDR2 YFSETQ. V was trimmed by 1 base and J by 1 base, leaving 10 bases between them. Here the CDR3 DNA reads TGCGCCAGCAGCTTGAGCAGGGGACGCACAGATACGCAGTATTTT. Its protein is CASSLSRGRTDTQYF.

The chain is built from TRBV27 and TRBJ2-1; a possible D gene is TRBD1 (5 bases). This CDR3 spans 14 amino acids. Germline V CDR1 and CDR2: MNHEY, SMNVEV (reference sequence). Trimming shortened V by 3 bases and J by 5 bases, and 11 bases separated the two germline ends. Here the CDR3 reads CASSLGLGNNEQFF. As DNA, the CDR3 is TGTGCCAGCAGTTTGGGGCTGGGCAACAATGAGCAGTTCTTC.

The chain carries TRBV4-1 and TRBJ2-7; no clear D. The CDR3 is 15 residues long. Per the germline V gene, CDR1 is MGHRA and CDR2 is YSYEKL. Trimming removed 2 bases from V and 0 bases from J, with 11 bases in between. The CDR3 region is CASSQYTQNSYEQYF. In DNA, the CDR3 is TGCGCCAGCAGCCAATACACACAGAACTCCTACGAGCAGTACTTC.

This chain connects TRBV6-6 to TRBJ2-5; TRBD2 aligns across 10 bases. The V and J ends lost 5 bases and 5 bases, in that order; junction bases with no gene match: 5. The CDR3 is 14 amino acids. The germline CDR1 and CDR2 sequences are MNHNY and SVGAGI (reference sequence). CDR3 amino acids: CASSPGTSDETQYF. CDR3 DNA: TGTGCCAGCAGTCCCGGGACTAGCGACGAGACCCAGTACTTC.

The chain links TRBV6-5 to TRBJ1-1; TRBD1 agrees at 9 bases. This CDR3 contains 16 residues. V dropped 4 bases and J dropped 6; count of bases not matched to a gene: 12. CDR1 is MNHEY, CDR2 SVGAGI, per germline. As DNA, the CDR3 is TGTGCCAGCAGTTCACCGGGACAGGGAAACCTCGCTGAAGCTTTCTTT. Protein sequence: CASSSPGQGNLAEAFF.

The CDR3 nucleotides are TGCGCCAGCAGCTTCCCGGGGTTCGGCACCGGGGAGCTGTTTTTT. Amino acids: CASSFPGFGTGELFF. The V gene is TRBV5-1, the J gene TRBJ2-2, with D perhaps TRBD2 (5 bases). The CDR3 runs to 15 residues. Germline values: CDR1 SGHRS, CDR2 YFSETQ. V was cut by 2 bases and J by 4 bases, with 12 bases left in between.

The CDR3 coding sequence is TGTGCCAGCAGCTCCTGGAGAATAGATTCGGAGGAGACCCAGTACTTC. Translating it yields CASSSWRIDSEETQYF. The chain combines TRBV11-2 with TRBJ2-5; D remains ambiguous. The CDR3 runs to 16 residues. The V gene lost 4 bases and the J gene lost 5 bases, with 20 bases spanning the gap. Germline CDR1 SGHAT, CDR2 FQNNGV.